A single sample is the source of the 10 T cell receptor beta chains below, sequenced in a study of CXCR3 chemokines and chemotherapy response in bladder cancer. One entry per CDR3 protein results from TCRdb running MiXCR on the PCR reads. The sample shows about 8,100 distinct CDR3 sequences, around an eighth of them seen only once. The specimen was obtained from a patient whose treatment included neoadjuvant chemotherapy. The receptor source for this set is a human donor with bladder cancer that responded to neoadjuvant chemotherapy.

In this sample, this clonotype is medium-sized. The gene calls are TRBV7-9 and TRBJ1-1, with a possible D match to TRBD1 (5 bases). CDR1 and CDR2 from the germline V gene are SEHNR and FQNEAQ (reference sequence). V was trimmed by 3 bases and J by 5 bases, leaving 13 bases between them. The CDR3 has 14 residues. CDR3 region: CASSFGADGTEAFF. In nucleotides, the CDR3 is TGTGCCAGCAGCTTTGGGGCCGACGGGACTGAAGCTTTCTTT.

In its sample, this clonotype was seen a few times. This chain connects TRBV7-9 to TRBJ1-2, with 11 bases lining up with TRBD1. The CDR3 contains 15 residues. The germline gives CDR1 SEHNR, CDR2 FQNEAQ (reference sequence). V gave up 1 base and J gave up 8 bases; unmatched junction bases: 6. CDR3 protein: CASSLGGQGAQGYTF. The CDR3 DNA follows: TGTGCCAGCAGCTTAGGAGGACAGGGGGCGCAAGGCTACACCTTC.

Judged by abundance, this clonotype is medium-sized. In nucleotides, the CDR3 is TGTGCCAGCAGTTCCTGGACTAGCGGGGGCACAGATACGCAGTATTTT. Its protein is CASSSWTSGGTDTQYF. V usage is TRBV27 and J usage is TRBJ2-3; 12 bases map to TRBD2. Germline V lookup: CDR1 MNHEY, CDR2 SMNVEV (reference sequence). J lost 1 base, V lost 4 bases, and 3 bases had no gene match. CDR3 length: 16 residues.

This clonotype came up many times. This chain joins TRBV12-3 or TRBV12-4 and TRBJ1-6; D perhaps matches TRBD1 (6 bases). V was shortened by 3 bases and J by 2 bases, with 11 bases between the two germline ends. The length of the CDR3 is 16 residues. CDR3: CASSFVGGAYNSPLHF. In DNA, the CDR3 is TGTGCCAGCAGTTTTGTTGGGGGCGCCTATAATTCACCCCTCCACTTT.

This clonotype appeared many times. This chain connects TRBV6-5 to TRBJ2-1, with D perhaps TRBD2 (7 bases). This CDR3 region has 13 residues. The germline V gene has CDR1 MNHEY and CDR2 SVGAGI. V was trimmed by 7 bases and J by 12 bases, leaving 19 bases between them. CDR3 DNA: TGTGCCAGCATGTGGGGTTTGGGGGGGCGGCAGTTCTTC. Translated, it gives CASMWGLGGRQFF.

Concerning this clonotype: It differs at one base from a far larger clone, so likely a read error. The J gene is TRBJ2-1, the V gene TRBV6-1; the D is unclear. This CDR3 comprises 12 residues. The germline V and J ends were trimmed by 10 bases and 10 bases, with 17 bases remaining between them. CDR1 and CDR2 from the germline V gene are MNHNS and SASEGT. The CDR3 coding sequence is TGTGCCAACAGCCCCGTTATGGGAGAGCAGTTCTTC. It yields the protein CANSPVMGEQFF.

The chain recombines TRBV7-9 with TRBJ2-1, with a tentative D call TRBD2 (6 bases). The CDR3 contains 15 residues. V was shortened by 3 bases and J by 0 bases, with 9 bases between the two germline ends. The germline CDR1 and CDR2 sequences are SEHNR and FQNEAQ (reference sequence). In DNA form, the CDR3 reads TGTGCCAGCAGCTTCGCGGGGAGCTCCTACAATGAGCAGTTCTTC. It yields the protein CASSFAGSSYNEQFF.

In this sample, this clonotype turned up many times. The V gene is TRBV30, the J gene TRBJ1-1; no clear D gene. The V end was cut by 0 bases, the J end by 8 bases, with 19 bases between. CDR1 and CDR2 (germline): GTSNPN, SVGIG (reference sequence). The length of the CDR3 is 15 residues. CDR3 in DNA: TGTGCCTGGAGTGTATACCCGAGACGACTCCCGGAAGCTTTCTTT. This translates into CAWSVYPRRLPEAFF.

This clonotype was recorded at least ten times. The genes are TRBV13 and TRBJ2-2; unclear D gene. The germline gives CDR1 PRHDT, CDR2 FYEKMQ (reference sequence). This CDR3 is built from 12 residues. V was trimmed by 3 bases and J by 7 bases, leaving 6 bases between them. The DNA for the CDR3 is TGTGCCAGCAGCTTCAAGGTCGGGGAGCTGTTTTTT. Its protein product is CASSFKVGELFF.

The V call is TRBV25-1, the J call TRBJ1-6, with D hard to call. This CDR3 is 12 amino acids long. CDR1 and CDR2 from the germline V gene are MGHDK and SYGVNS. Trimming shortened V by 6 bases and J by 10 bases, and 10 bases separated the two germline ends. The CDR3 loop reads CASRWEGSPLHF. The CDR3 DNA sequence: TGTGCCAGCAGGTGGGAAGGGTCACCCCTCCACTTT.